This T cell receptor beta chain was recovered during a study of blood T cell repertoires in COVID-19. Germline V CDR1 and CDR2: SGHTA, FQGNSA. This CDR3 has 18 amino acids. V trimming: 3 bases; J trimming: 2 bases; junction bases outside the gene matches: 11. In the authors' methods: Counts of nucleated cells, estimated from reference gene primer amplification, were obtained. Generated by immunoSEQ multiplex PCR, the TCRdb table keeps only in-frame clones and is missing some. The DNA gave D and trimming, while V, J and clone size come from that table. Here the sample spans about 88,000 clones, roughly 90% being singletons.

V and J are TRBV7-2 and TRBJ2-1, with TRBD2 identical over 9 bases. The receptor comes from a male donor with acute or convalescent COVID-19. The sample comprised peripheral blood. CDR3 nucleotides: TGTGCCAGCAGCTTGGGGTTAGGAGCGGGGGGCACCTACAATGAGCAGTTCTTC. This codes for CASSLGLGAGGTYNEQFF. The whole variable domain, filled in from reference TRBV7-2 and TRBJ2-1, reads GAGVSQSPSNKVTEKGKDVELRCDPISGHTALYWYRQSLGQGLEFLIYFQGNSAPDKSGLPSDRFSAERTGGSVSTLTIQRTQQEDSAVYLCASSLGLGAGGTYNEQFFGPGTRLTVL.